Following are 25 T cell receptor beta chains from one sample sequenced in a study of T cells in tuberculosis (dated by TCRdb to 2017 to 2018). In the paper's terms, the time point label means: new active TB diagnosis, blood taken before or within 7 days of starting treatment. Preparation of the library involved the immunoSEQ multiplex PCR assay. This immuneACCESS table, as held by TCRdb, lists in-frame sequences with V and J called but not all clones. Of the missing ones, under half trace to an unresolved V gene in checked studies; the others have no known cause. For this sample the table gives around 33,000 clones, of which approximately 90% were detected only once. The top ten hold 6.5% to 8.5% of the sample. The source was PBMCs, collected at tuberculosis diagnosis. These receptors all stem from an adult with tuberculosis. Some clones in this sample may be carry-over from other donors' samples.

The chain uses TRBV11-3 and TRBJ2-7; D gene ambiguous. CDR1 and CDR2 (germline): SGHNT, YENEEA. Trimming took off 1 base at V and 3 bases at J, with 7 bases between the two ends. The CDR3 is made up of 13 amino acids. The CDR3 region has the DNA TGTGCCAGCAGCTTAGGCCCCGGCTACGAGCAGTACTTC. Its translation: CASSLGPGYEQYF.

The V gene is TRBV5-1, the J gene TRBJ2-7; 7 nucleotides align to TRBD1. J was trimmed by 4 bases and V by 4 bases; bases with no gene match: 11. Per the germline V gene, CDR1 is SGHRS and CDR2 is YFSETQ. The CDR3 is 15 amino acids. This CDR3 reads CASSPGTANGYEQYF. The CDR3 DNA sequence: TGCGCCAGCAGCCCCGGGACAGCGAACGGGTACGAGCAGTACTTC.

Here the CDR3 DNA reads TGTGCCAGCAGCAGGGGGCAGAGCTCCTATAATTCACCCCTCCACTTT. It is translated as CASSRGQSSYNSPLHF. The chain links TRBV7-9 to TRBJ1-6, with TRBD1 matching over 7 bases. J gave up 0 bases and V 5 bases, and 4 bases lay outside the gene matches. The CDR3 loop spans 16 amino acids. The germline V gene encodes CDR1 SEHNR and CDR2 FQNEAQ (reference sequence).

V usage is TRBV5-6 and J usage is TRBJ2-1, with 9 nucleotides matching TRBD2. Trimming cost V 0 bases and J 0 bases; bases outside gene matches: 10. CDR3 length: 19 residues. CDR1 SGHDT and CDR2 YYEEEE come from the germline V gene. This CDR3 is CASSLAGSGGRSSYNEQFF. In DNA, the CDR3 is TGTGCCAGCAGCTTGGCAGGTAGCGGGGGTAGAAGCTCCTACAATGAGCAGTTCTTC.

The chain's CDR3 is CASSIRGTLSGNTIYF. In DNA form, the CDR3 reads TGTGCCAGTAGTATTCGGGGGACGCTTTCTGGAAACACCATATATTTT. This chain joins TRBV19 and TRBJ1-3; the D gene is possibly TRBD1 (5 bases). CDR1 and CDR2 (germline): LNHDA, SQIVND (reference sequence). This CDR3 is built from 16 residues. The ends were cut back, 3 bases at V and 1 base at J, with 13 bases in the middle.

The chain carries TRBV9 and TRBJ1-2; 7 bases match TRBD1. The CDR3 totals 15 residues. Germline-derived CDR1 and CDR2 are SGDLS and YYNGEE. V shed 0 bases, J shed 6 bases, and the junction held 8 bases outside the gene matches. CDR3 residues: CASSVVGQSYNGYTF. Here the CDR3 DNA reads TGTGCCAGCAGCGTAGTGGGACAGAGTTACAATGGCTACACCTTC.

The V and J genes are TRBV5-1 and TRBJ2-7, with D possibly matching TRBD1 (5 bases). The V and J ends lost 2 bases and 1 base respectively, with 13 bases between them. CDR3 length: 15 residues. Germline V CDR1 and CDR2: SGHRS, YFSETQ. The CDR3 nucleotides are TGCGCCAGCAGCTTCAACCACAGGATTTCCTACGAGCAGTACTTC. Translating gives CASSFNHRISYEQYF.

The chain joins TRBV10-2 to TRBJ2-7; 13 nucleotides line up with TRBD2. The trim removed 6 bases at V and 7 bases at J, leaving 12 bases unmatched. CDR1 and CDR2 from the germline V gene are WSHSY and SAAADI. This CDR3 is 16 amino acids long. The CDR3: CASRPTPLAGGSEQYF. CDR3 sequence (DNA): TGCGCCAGCAGACCTACCCCACTAGCGGGGGGGTCGGAGCAGTACTTC.

The V and J genes are TRBV2 and TRBJ1-1; TRBD1 is a possible D gene (5 bases). With 6 bases removed from V and 2 bases from J, the gap between germline ends came to 16 bases. The CDR3 loop spans 15 amino acids. The germline CDR1 and CDR2 sequences are SNHLY and FYNNEI. For the CDR3, the DNA is TGTGCCAGCAGACAGGATCCTTGGGTAAACACTGAAGCTTTCTTT. Protein sequence: CASRQDPWVNTEAFF.

This clone has only a few counts. The chain uses TRBV10-3 and TRBJ2-3; 7 positions agree with TRBD1. The germline gives CDR1 ENHRY, CDR2 SYGVKD. The ends lost 4 bases at V and 8 bases at J; junction bases unmatched: 12. The CDR3 has 15 residues. As DNA, the CDR3 is TGTGCCATCAGTGGGAAGGGACAGTCCATCGGTACGCAGTATTTT. Amino acid sequence: CAISGKGQSIGTQYF.

The chain is built from TRBV27 and TRBJ1-5; TRBD1 agrees at 8 bases. From germline, CDR1 is MNHEY and CDR2 SMNVEV (reference sequence). The J segment lost 4 bases and the V segment lost 3 bases, leaving 11 bases of the junction unmatched. The CDR3 contains 17 residues. The CDR3, as DNA: TGTGCCAGCAGTTTCCTACCGACAGGGGAAGGAAATCAGCCCCAGCATTTT. Encoded protein: CASSFLPTGEGNQPQHF.

This clone was observed a handful of times. This chain connects TRBV25-1 to TRBJ2-6; 12 bases agree with TRBD1. The CDR3 sequence is 18 residues long. From germline, CDR1 is MGHDK and CDR2 SYGVNS. The V segment lost 3 bases and the J segment 1 base; nucleotides outside the gene matches: 4. The CDR3 DNA reads as TGTGCCAGCAGTGATTGGGACAGGGGGCTATCTGGGGCCAACGTCCTGACTTTC. The encoded protein is CASSDWDRGLSGANVLTF.

The chain joins TRBV14 to TRBJ1-5, with unresolved D. Germline V lookup: CDR1 SGHDN, CDR2 FVKESK. V lost 4 bases and J 9 bases, leaving 31 bases between the germline ends. This CDR3 has 19 amino acids. The DNA of the CDR3 is TGTGCCAGCAGCCTGGGCTCGCAGGCGTCCTTAGTGATGGTATGGCCCCAGCATTTT. This gives the protein CASSLGSQASLVMVWPQHF. Based on the CDR3 plus reference TRBV14 and TRBJ1-5, the full variable domain is EAGVTQFPSHSVIEKGQTVTLRCDPISGHDNLYWYRRVMGKEIKFLLHFVKESKQDESGMPNNRFLAERTGGTYSTLKVQPAELEDSGVYFCASSLGSQASLVMVWPQHFGDGTRLSIL.

The chain recombines TRBV11-2 with TRBJ1-3; perhaps TRBD1 as D (5 bases). V lost 3 bases and J 5 bases, leaving 14 bases between the germline ends. The germline gives CDR1 SGHAT, CDR2 FQNNGV. This CDR3 spans 15 amino acids. CDR3 amino acids: CASSLGRKQRNTIYF. DNA for the CDR3: TGTGCCAGCAGCTTGGGGCGAAAACAAAGAAACACCATATATTTT.

The CDR3 coding sequence is TGTGCCAGCAGTTTTCAACAGGCAACTAATGAAAAACTGTTTTTT. This codes for CASSFQQATNEKLFF. The chain combines TRBV6-5 with TRBJ1-4; D might be TRBD1 (5 bases). V lost 4 bases and J 0 bases, leaving 9 bases between the germline ends. There are 15 residues in the CDR3. Germline V CDR1 and CDR2: MNHEY, SVGAGI.

This clone is a singleton in its sample. The chain combines TRBV10-2 with TRBJ1-2; 7 bases fit TRBD1. The germline CDR1 and CDR2 sequences are WSHSY and SAAADI. The CDR3 contains 15 residues. Trimming at V came to 0 bases and at J to 0 bases, leaving 1 base not matched to a gene. The CDR3 is CASSESGGSNYGYTF. In DNA, the CDR3 is TGCGCCAGCAGTGAGTCAGGGGGCTCTAACTATGGCTACACCTTC.

J is TRBJ1-1 and V is TRBV29-1; D gene ambiguous. This CDR3 contains 12 residues. Trimming pared 0 bases from V and 11 bases from J, leaving 13 bases between. Germline CDR1 SQVTM, CDR2 ANQGSEA. The CDR3 DNA sequence: TGCAGCGTTGAAGATGGCGACACACGGGCTTTCTTT. As protein: CSVEDGDTRAFF.

V usage is TRBV10-3 and J usage is TRBJ2-7, with 8 positions matching TRBD1. CDR1 is ENHRY and CDR2 is SYGVKD in the germline V gene. The trim removed 2 bases at V and 2 bases at J, leaving 2 bases unmatched. The CDR3 has 14 amino acids. In nucleotides, the CDR3 is TGTGCCATCAGTGAGAGACAGGGGCCCTACGAGCAGTACTTC. Translation gives CAISERQGPYEQYF.

This sequence joins TRBV27 and TRBJ2-7; 7 bases map to TRBD1. After removal of 7 bases from V and 3 bases from J, the junction contained 6 bases not matched to a gene. Germline assignment: CDR1 MNHEY and CDR2 SMNVEV (reference sequence). The CDR3 is 13 residues long. CDR3 sequence reads: CASNGQDNYEQYF. CDR3 bases: TGTGCCAGCAACGGACAGGACAACTACGAGCAGTACTTC.

The chain combines TRBV10-3 with TRBJ1-3; D call uncertain. The ends were cut back, 4 bases at V and 6 bases at J, with 4 bases in the middle. This CDR3 has 11 residues. In germline, CDR1 is ENHRY, CDR2 SYGVKD. CDR3: CAISVQNTIYF. The CDR3 nucleotides are TGTGCCATCAGTGTCCAAAACACCATATATTTT.

This chain links TRBV2 with TRBJ2-2; D perhaps matches TRBD1 (6 bases). V lost 6 bases and J lost 1, with 9 bases in between. The CDR3 contains 14 residues. CDR1 is SNHLY, CDR2 FYNNEI, per germline. CDR3 nucleotides: TGTGCCAGCAGGGGGGCGGTGAACACCGGGGAGCTGTTTTTT. Its translation is CASRGAVNTGELFF.

The CDR3 loop is CASSLPSGGAGGELFF. In DNA form, the CDR3 reads TGCGCCAGCAGCTTGCCCAGCGGGGGGGCCGGCGGGGAGCTGTTTTTT. The rearrangement uses TRBV5-1 and TRBJ2-2, with 10 nucleotides matching TRBD2. CDR1 and CDR2 (germline): SGHRS, YFSETQ. With 1 base clipped from V and 7 bases from J, the junction kept 7 bases outside the gene matches. The CDR3 totals 16 residues.

The chain is built from TRBV11-2 and TRBJ2-7, with 7 bases fitting TRBD2. With 4 bases clipped from V and 2 bases from J, the junction kept 8 bases outside the gene matches. The CDR3 loop spans 15 amino acids. Germline values: CDR1 SGHAT, CDR2 FQNNGV. The CDR3 bases are TGTGCCAGCAGCTCAAACCTAGCGGTCCCCTACGAGCAGTACTTC. Residues: CASSSNLAVPYEQYF.

The chain carries TRBV19 and TRBJ1-2; D not resolved. The V gene lost 9 bases and the J gene lost 4 bases, with 9 bases spanning the gap. The CDR3 has 11 residues. Germline CDR1 LNHDA, CDR2 SQIVND (reference sequence). The CDR3 reads CASGLTYGYTF. CDR3 coding DNA: TGTGCCAGCGGTCTTACCTATGGCTACACCTTC. Variable domain in full (rest from reference TRBV19 and TRBJ1-2): DGGITQSPKYLFRKEGQNVTLSCEQNLNHDAMYWYRQDPGQGLRLIYYSQIVNDFQKGDIAEGYSVSREKKESFPLTVTSAQKNPTAFYLCASGLTYGYTFGSGTRLTVV.

This chain uses TRBV27 with TRBJ1-2; TRBD1 agrees at 7 bases. The CDR3 is 13 amino acids. J was trimmed by 5 bases and V by 3 bases; bases with no gene match: 3. CDR1 MNHEY and CDR2 SMNVEV come from the germline V gene (reference sequence). The CDR3: CASSFGRGYGYTF. The DNA for the CDR3 is TGTGCCAGCAGTTTCGGCAGGGGGTATGGCTACACCTTC.